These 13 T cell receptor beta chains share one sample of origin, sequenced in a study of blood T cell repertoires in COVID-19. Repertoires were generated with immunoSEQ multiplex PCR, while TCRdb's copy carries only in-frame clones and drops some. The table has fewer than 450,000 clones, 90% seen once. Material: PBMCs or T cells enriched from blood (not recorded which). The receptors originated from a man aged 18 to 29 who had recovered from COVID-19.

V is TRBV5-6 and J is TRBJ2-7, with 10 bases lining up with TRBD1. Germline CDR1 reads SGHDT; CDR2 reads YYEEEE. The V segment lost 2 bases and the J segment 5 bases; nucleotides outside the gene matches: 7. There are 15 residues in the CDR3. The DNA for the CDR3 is TGTGCCAGCAGCTTTACCGGGACAGGGGTCCACGAGCAGTACTTC. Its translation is CASSFTGTGVHEQYF.

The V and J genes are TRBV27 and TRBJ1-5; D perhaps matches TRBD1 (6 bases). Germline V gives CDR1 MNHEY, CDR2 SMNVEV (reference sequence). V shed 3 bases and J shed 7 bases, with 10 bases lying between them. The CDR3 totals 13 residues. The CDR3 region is CASSFAGEQPQHF. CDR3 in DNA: TGTGCCAGCAGTTTCGCAGGGGAGCAGCCCCAGCATTTT.

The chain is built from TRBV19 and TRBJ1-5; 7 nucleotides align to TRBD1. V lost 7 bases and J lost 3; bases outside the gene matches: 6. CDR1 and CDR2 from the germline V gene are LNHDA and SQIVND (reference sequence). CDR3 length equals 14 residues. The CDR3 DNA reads TGTGCCAGTAACGGACAGGCCTTCAATCAGCCCCAGCATTTT. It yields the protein CASNGQAFNQPQHF.

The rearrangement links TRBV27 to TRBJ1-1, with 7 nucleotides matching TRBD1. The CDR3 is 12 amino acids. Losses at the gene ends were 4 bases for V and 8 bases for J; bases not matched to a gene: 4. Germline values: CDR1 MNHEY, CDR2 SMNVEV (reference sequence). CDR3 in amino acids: CASSWTGGEAFF. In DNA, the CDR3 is TGTGCCAGCAGTTGGACAGGTGGAGAAGCTTTCTTT.

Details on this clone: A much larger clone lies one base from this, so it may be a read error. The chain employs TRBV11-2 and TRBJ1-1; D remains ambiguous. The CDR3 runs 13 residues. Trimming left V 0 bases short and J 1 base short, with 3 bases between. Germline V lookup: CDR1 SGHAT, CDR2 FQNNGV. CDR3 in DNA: TGTGCCAGCAGCTTAGACAGGAACACTGAAGCTTTCTTT. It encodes CASSLDRNTEAFF.

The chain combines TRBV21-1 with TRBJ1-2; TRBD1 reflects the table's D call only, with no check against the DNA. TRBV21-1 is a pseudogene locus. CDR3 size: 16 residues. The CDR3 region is CASSKGPDRGRHGYTF. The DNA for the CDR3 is TGTGCCAGCAGCAAAGGACCGGACAGGGGGCGACATGGCTACACCTTC.

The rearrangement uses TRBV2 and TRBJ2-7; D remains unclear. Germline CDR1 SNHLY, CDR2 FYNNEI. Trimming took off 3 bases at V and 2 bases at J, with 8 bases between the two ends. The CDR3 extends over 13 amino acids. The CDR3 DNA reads TGTGCCAGCAGTGATCTCCGAGCCTACGAGCAGTACTTC. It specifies CASSDLRAYEQYF.

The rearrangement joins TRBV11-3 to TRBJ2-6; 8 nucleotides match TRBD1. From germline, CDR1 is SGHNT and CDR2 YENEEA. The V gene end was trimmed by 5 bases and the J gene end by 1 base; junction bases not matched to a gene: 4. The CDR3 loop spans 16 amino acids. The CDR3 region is CASSLGQGSGANVLTF. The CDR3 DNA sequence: TGTGCCAGCAGCCTCGGACAGGGATCTGGGGCCAACGTCCTGACTTTC.

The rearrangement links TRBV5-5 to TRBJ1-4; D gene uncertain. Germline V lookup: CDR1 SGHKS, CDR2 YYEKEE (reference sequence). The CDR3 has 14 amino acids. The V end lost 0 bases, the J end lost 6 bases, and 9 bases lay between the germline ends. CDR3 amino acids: CASSLGLQDEKLFF. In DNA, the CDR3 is TGTGCCAGCAGCTTGGGTTTACAAGATGAAAAACTGTTTTTT.

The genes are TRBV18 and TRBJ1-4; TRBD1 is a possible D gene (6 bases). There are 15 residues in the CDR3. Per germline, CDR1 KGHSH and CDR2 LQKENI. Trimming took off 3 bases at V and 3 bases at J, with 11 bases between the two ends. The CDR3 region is CASSPVQGPNEKLFF. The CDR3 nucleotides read TGTGCCAGCTCACCGGTACAGGGCCCTAATGAAAAACTGTTTTTT.

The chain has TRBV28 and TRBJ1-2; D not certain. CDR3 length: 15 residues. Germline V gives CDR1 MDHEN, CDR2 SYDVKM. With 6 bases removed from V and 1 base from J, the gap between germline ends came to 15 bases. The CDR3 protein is CASSGNIVVNYGYTF. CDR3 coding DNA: TGTGCCAGCAGCGGGAATATCGTAGTTAACTATGGCTACACCTTC.

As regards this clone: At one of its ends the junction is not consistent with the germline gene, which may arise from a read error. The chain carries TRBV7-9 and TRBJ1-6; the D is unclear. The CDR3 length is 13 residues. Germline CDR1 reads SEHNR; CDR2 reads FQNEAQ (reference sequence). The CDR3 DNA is TGTGCCAGCAGTTTAGATCCAAATTCACCCCTCCACTTT. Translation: CASSLDPNSPLHF.

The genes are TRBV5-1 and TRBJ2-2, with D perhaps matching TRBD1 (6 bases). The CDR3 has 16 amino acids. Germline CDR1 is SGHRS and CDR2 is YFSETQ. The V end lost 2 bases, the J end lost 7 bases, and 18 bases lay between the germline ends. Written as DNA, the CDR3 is TGCGCCAGCAGCTTAGCCAAGGGGGATCGGAGCGGGGAGCTGTTTTTT. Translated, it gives CASSLAKGDRSGELFF.